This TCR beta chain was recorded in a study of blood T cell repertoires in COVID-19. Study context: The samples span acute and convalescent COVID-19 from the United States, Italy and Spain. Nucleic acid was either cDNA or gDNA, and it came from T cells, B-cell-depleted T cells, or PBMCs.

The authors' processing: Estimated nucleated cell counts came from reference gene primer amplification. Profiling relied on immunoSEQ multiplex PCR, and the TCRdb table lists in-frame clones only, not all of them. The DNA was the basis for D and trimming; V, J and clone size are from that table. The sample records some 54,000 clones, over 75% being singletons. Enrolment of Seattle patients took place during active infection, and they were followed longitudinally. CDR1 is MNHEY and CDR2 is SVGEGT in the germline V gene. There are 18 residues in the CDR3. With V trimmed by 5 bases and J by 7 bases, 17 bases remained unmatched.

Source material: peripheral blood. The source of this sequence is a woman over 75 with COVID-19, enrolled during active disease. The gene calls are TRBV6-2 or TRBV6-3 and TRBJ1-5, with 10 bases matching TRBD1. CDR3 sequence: CASSPPSGTGVMRQPQHF. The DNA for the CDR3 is TGTGCCAGCAGTCCCCCCTCCGGGACAGGGGTGATGAGGCAGCCCCAGCATTTT.